Sequencing of this T cell receptor (beta chain) was carried out in a study of T cell responses to AZD1222 COVID-19 vaccine. Generated by immunoSEQ multiplex PCR, the TCRdb table keeps only in-frame clones and is missing some. Of around 80,000 clones in the sample, approximately 90% were seen once. V was clipped by 2 bases and J by 4 bases; unmatched bases: 2. The length of the CDR3 is 14 residues. Germline CDR1 MRHNA, CDR2 SNTAGT. The sequencing here drew on peripheral blood, taken 28 days after the second AZD1222 dose. The TCR comes from an adult who received the AZD1222 COVID-19 vaccine. This chain joins TRBV6-4 and TRBJ2-3; 8 positions agree with TRBD2. The CDR3 loop reads CASSDTGGADTQYF. Here the CDR3 DNA reads TGTGCCAGCAGTGACACGGGAGGGGCAGATACGCAGTATTTT.